This TCR beta chain was sequenced during a study of blood T cells in healthy people across ages. A sample-barcoded 5' primer and a J-beta primer mix were used in a second PCR of about 7 to 12 cycles. TCRdb redid the calling of the 5' RACE reads with MiXCR, one entry per CDR3 protein. The sample holds 780,000 or so distinct CDR3 sequences, about 61% seen once. The source material was blood. This TCR derives from a man aged 40-55 years in good health.

CDR3 loop: CASSSWGRDTQYF. The CDR3 coding sequence is TGTGCCAGCAGCTCATGGGGGCGAGATACGCAGTATTTT. This chain joins TRBV7-2 and TRBJ2-3, with D possibly being TRBD1 (6 bases). The germline CDR1 and CDR2 sequences are SGHTA and FQGNSA. This CDR3 has 13 amino acids. V was shortened by 4 bases and J by 5 bases, with 10 bases between the two germline ends.